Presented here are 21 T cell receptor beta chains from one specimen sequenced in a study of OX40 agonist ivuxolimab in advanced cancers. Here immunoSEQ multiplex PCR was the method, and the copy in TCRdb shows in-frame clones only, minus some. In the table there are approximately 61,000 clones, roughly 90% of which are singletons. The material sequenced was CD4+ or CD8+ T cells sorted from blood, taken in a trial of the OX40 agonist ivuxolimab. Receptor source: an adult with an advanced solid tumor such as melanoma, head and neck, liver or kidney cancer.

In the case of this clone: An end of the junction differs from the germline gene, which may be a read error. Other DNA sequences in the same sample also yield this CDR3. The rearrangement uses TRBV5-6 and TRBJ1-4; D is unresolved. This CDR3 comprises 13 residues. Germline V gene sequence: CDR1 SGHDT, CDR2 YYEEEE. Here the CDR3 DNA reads TGCGCCAGCAGCGGACCGACGGCTGAAAAACTGTTTTTT. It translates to CASSGPTAEKLFF. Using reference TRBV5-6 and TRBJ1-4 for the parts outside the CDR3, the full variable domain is DAGVTQSPTHLIKTRGQQVTLRCSPKSGHDTVSWYQQALGQGPQFIFQYYEEEERQRGNFPDRFSGHQFPNYSSELNVNALLLGDSALYLCASSGPTAEKLFFGSGTQLSVL.

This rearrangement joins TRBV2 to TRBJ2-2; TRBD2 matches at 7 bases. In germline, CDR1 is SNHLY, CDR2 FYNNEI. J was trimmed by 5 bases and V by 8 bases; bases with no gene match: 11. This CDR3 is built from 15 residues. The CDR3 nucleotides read TGTGCCAGCTCTGGGGAGGGGAAAAGGACCGGGGAGCTGTTTTTT. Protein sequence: CASSGEGKRTGELFF.

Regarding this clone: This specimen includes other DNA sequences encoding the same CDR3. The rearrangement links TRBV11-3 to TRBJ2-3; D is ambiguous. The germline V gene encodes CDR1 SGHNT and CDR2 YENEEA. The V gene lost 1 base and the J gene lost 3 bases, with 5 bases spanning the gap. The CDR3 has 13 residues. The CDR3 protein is CASSLVPTDTQYF. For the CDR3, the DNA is TGTGCCAGCAGCTTAGTCCCTACAGATACGCAGTATTTT.

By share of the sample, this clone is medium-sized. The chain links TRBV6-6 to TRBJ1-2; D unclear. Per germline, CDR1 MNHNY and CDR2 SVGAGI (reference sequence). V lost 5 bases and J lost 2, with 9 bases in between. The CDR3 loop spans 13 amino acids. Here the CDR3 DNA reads TGTGCCAGCAGTCCTACTGAGAACTATGGCTACACCTTC. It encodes CASSPTENYGYTF.

The CDR3 sequence is CASSGRGYEQYF. The CDR3 DNA follows: TGTGCCAGCAGTGGCAGGGGGTACGAGCAGTACTTC. The V gene is TRBV6-1, the J gene TRBJ2-7; 7 bases line up with TRBD1. The J segment lost 4 bases and the V segment lost 4 bases, leaving 1 base of the junction unmatched. There are 12 residues in the CDR3. Germline loops: CDR1 MNHNS, CDR2 SASEGT.

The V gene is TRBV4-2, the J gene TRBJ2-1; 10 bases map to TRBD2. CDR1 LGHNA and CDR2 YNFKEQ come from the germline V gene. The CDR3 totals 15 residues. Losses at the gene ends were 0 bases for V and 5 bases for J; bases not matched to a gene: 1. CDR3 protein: CASSQESGRDNEQFF. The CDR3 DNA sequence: TGTGCCAGCAGCCAAGAAAGCGGGAGGGACAATGAGCAGTTCTTC.

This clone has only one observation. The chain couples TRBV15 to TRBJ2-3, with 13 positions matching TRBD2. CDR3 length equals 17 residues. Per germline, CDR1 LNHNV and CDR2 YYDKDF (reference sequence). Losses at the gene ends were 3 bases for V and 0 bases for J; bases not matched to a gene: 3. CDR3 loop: CATSRGLAGLSTDTQYF. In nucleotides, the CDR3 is TGTGCCACCAGCAGGGGACTAGCGGGACTGAGCACAGATACGCAGTATTTT.

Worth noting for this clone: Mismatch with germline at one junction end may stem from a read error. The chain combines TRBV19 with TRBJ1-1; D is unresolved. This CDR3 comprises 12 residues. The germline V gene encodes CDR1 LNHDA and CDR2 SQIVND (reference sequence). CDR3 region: CASSLDGTEAFF. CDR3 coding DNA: TGTGCCAGTAGTTTAGACGGCACTGAAGCTTTCTTT.

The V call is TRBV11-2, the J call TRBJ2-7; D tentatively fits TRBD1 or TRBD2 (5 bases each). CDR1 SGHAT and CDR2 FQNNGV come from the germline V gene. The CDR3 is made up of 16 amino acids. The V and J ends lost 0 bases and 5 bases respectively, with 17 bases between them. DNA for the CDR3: TGTGCCAGCAGCTTAGACGGGGTTGGGGGTCGGGACGAGCAGTACTTC. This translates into CASSLDGVGGRDEQYF.

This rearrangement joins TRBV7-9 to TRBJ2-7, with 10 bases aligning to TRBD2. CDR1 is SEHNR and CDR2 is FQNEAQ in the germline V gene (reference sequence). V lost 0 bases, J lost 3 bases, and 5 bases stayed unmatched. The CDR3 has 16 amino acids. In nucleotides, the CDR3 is TGTGCCAGCAGCTTAGCAGCGGGAGGGCCTAACTACGAGCAGTACTTC. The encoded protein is CASSLAAGGPNYEQYF.

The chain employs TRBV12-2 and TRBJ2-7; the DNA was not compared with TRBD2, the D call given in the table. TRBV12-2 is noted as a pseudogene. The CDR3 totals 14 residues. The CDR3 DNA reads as TGTGCAAGTCGGTCCGGGACTAGGTCCTACGAGCAGTACTTC. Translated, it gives CASRSGTRSYEQYF.

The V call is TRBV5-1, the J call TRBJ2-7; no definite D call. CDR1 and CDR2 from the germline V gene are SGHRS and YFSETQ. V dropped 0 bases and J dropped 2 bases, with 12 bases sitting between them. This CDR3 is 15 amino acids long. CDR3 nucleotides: TGCGCCAGCAGCTTGGACCAGGCAAAGACCTACGAGCAGTACTTC. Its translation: CASSLDQAKTYEQYF.

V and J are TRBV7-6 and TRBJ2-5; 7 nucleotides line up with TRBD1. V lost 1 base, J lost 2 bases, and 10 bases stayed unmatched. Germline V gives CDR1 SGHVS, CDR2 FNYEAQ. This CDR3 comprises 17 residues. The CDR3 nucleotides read TGTGCCAGCAGCTTAGACACCGGGACAGAAGTTCAAGAGACCCAGTACTTC. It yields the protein CASSLDTGTEVQETQYF.

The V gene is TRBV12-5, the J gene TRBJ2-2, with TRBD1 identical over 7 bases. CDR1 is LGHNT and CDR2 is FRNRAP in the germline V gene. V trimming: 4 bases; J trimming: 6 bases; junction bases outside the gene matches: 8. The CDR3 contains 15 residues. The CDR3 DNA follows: TGTGCTAGTGGTTCCCGGACAGGAATCCCCGGGGAGCTGTTTTTT. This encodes CASGSRTGIPGELFF.

For the CDR3, the DNA is TGTGCCAGCAGCTCCTCCAGACTCGGGGTGCGGACAGATACGCAGTATTTT. Its translation is CASSSSRLGVRTDTQYF. The chain recombines TRBV13 with TRBJ2-3, with D possibly matching TRBD2 (5 bases). The V end lost 4 bases, the J end lost 3 bases, and 20 bases lay between the germline ends. The V gene's germline CDR1 is PRHDT and CDR2 FYEKMQ (reference sequence). This CDR3 has 17 residues.

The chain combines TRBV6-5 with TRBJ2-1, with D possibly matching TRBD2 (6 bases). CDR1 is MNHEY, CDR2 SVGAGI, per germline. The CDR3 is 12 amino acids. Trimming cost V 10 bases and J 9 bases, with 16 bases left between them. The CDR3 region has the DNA TGTGCCACCTTTGGGGGGAGTACTGAGCAGTTCTTC. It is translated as CATFGGSTEQFF.

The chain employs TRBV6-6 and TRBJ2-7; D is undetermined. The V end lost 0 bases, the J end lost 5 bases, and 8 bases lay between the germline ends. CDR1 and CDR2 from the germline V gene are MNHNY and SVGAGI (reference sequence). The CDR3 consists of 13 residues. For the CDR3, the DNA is TGTGCCAGCAGTTACTCGAAGACCGACGAGCAGTACTTC. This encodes CASSYSKTDEQYF.

CDR3 in DNA: TGTGCCAGCAGCCAATGGGGGGGCTCTGGGGCCAACGTCCTGACTTTC. Translation: CASSQWGGSGANVLTF. The chain carries TRBV16 and TRBJ2-6; 7 nucleotides line up with TRBD2. J lost 0 bases, V lost 1 base, and 0 bases had no gene match. The CDR3 totals 16 residues. Germline V gives CDR1 KGHSY, CDR2 FQNENV.

The CDR3 DNA sequence: TGTGCCAGCGCCTCCCCCGGGGAGCTGTTTTTT. Its translation: CASASPGELFF. V and J are TRBV7-9 and TRBJ2-2; D unresolved. The ends were cut back, 8 bases at V and 6 bases at J, with 7 bases in the middle. The CDR3 length is 11 residues. Germline V lookup: CDR1 SEHNR, CDR2 FQNEAQ (reference sequence). The complete variable domain, with remaining parts taken from reference TRBV7-9 and TRBJ2-2, reads DTGVSQNPRHKITKRGQNVTFRCDPISEHNRLYWYRQTLGQGPEFLTYFQNEAQLEKSRLLSDRFSAERPKGSFSTLEIQRTEQGDSAMYLCASASPGELFFGEGSRLTVL.

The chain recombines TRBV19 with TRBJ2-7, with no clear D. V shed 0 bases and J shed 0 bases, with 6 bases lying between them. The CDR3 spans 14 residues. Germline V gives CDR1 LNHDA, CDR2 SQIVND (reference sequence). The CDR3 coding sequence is TGTGCCAGTAGTATAGATCCGAGCTCCTACGAGCAGTACTTC. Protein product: CASSIDPSSYEQYF.

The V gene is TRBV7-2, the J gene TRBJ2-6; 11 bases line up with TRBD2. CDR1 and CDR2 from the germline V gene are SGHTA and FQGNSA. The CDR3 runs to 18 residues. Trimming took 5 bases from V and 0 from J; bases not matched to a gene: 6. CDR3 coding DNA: TGTGCCAGCAGCCCGACTAGCGGGACGTACTCTGGGGCCAACGTCCTGACTTTC. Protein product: CASSPTSGTYSGANVLTF.